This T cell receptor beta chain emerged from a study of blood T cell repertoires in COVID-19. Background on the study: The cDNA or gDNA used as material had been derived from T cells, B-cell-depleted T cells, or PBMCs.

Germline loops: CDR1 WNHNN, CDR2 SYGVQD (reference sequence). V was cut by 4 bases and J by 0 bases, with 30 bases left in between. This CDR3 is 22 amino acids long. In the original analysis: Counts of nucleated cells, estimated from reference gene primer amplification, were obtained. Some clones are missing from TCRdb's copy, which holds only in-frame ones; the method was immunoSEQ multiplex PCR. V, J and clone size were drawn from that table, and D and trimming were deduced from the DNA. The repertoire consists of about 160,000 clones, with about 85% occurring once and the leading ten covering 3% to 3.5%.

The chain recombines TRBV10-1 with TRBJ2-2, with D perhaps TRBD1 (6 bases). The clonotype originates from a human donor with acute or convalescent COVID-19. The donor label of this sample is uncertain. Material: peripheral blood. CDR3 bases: TGCGCCAGCAGTGCTTTTACTTACTTCCCGGGACAACCCAACGCGAACACCGGGGAGCTGTTTTTT. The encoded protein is CASSAFTYFPGQPNANTGELFF.